A selection of T cell receptor beta chains follows, all from one sample in a study of regulatory T cells in long-lasting Graves disease. One entry per CDR3 protein, called by TCRdb with MiXCR from the multiplex PCR reads. The table includes about 400,000 distinct CDR3 sequences, 20% to 25% detected once. The sample was peripheral blood mononuclear cells (PBMCs), taken when the disease was refractory, from a patient treated with antithyroid drugs. The receptor source for this set is a female donor with Graves disease. Both conserved end residues are part of each CDR3. D genes are given only for firm matches. Clone size appears in some rows only: once, few, many, or a class for an expanded clone.

D gene,clone size,J gene,V gene,CDR3 protein,CDR3 DNA
TRBD1,once,TRBJ2-7,TRBV12-5,CASGLAQGEIAYEQYF,TGTGCTAGTGGTTTGGCCCAGGGGGAGATCGCCTACGAGCAGTACTTC
.,many,TRBJ2-7,TRBV7-2,CASSVGTSGEQYF,TGTGCCAGCAGCGTCGGGACTTCTGGCGAGCAGTACTTC
TRBD1,.,TRBJ1-2,TRBV4-3,CASSQELQGGYYGYTF,TGCGCCAGCAGCCAAGAGCTGCAGGGGGGTTACTATGGCTACACCTTC
.,.,TRBJ2-2,TRBV14,CASSQDLGVGELFF,TGTGCCAGCAGCCAAGATCTGGGGGTCGGGGAGCTGTTTTTT
TRBD1,many,TRBJ2-7,TRBV6-1,CASSPDTGVIHEQYF,TGTGCCAGCAGTCCCGATACAGGGGTCATCCACGAGCAGTACTTC
TRBD2,many,TRBJ2-7,TRBV20-1,CSATGLRERYEQYF,TGCAGTGCTACGGGCTTGCGGGAGCGATACGAGCAGTACTTC
TRBD1,many,TRBJ1-5,TRBV28,CASSRQGAWNQPQHF,TGTGCCAGCAGCCGACAGGGGGCCTGGAATCAGCCCCAGCATTTT
.,.,TRBJ2-1,TRBV7-2,CASSLYGRAGDEQFF,TGTGCCAGCAGCTTATACGGCCGGGCAGGGGATGAGCAGTTCTTC
TRBD1,.,TRBJ2-6,TRBV2,CASSDIAGGFGGANVLTF,TGTGCCAGCAGTGACATTGCAGGGGGCTTCGGTGGGGCCAACGTCCTGACTTTC
.,.,TRBJ1-1,TRBV10-3,CAIRGGAGTEAFF,TGTGCCATCAGAGGAGGCGCCGGCACTGAAGCTTTCTTT
.,.,TRBJ1-1,TRBV7-6,CASSSRGGPAFF,TGTGCCAGCAGCTCGCGGGGGGGTCCCGCTTTCTTT
.,many,TRBJ2-7,TRBV7-3,CASSLTSRAEQYF,TGTGCCAGCAGCTTAACGTCCCGGGCCGAGCAGTACTTC
TRBD1,few,TRBJ2-7,TRBV20-1,CSATDRGRAGESEQYF,TGCAGTGCTACGGACAGGGGGCGCGCGGGAGAAAGCGAGCAGTACTTC
.,.,TRBJ1-4,TRBV20-1,CSARDMSGEKLFF,TGCAGTGCACGGGACATGAGCGGTGAAAAACTGTTTTTT
.,few,TRBJ2-2,TRBV20-1,CSARVASGELFF,TGCAGTGCTAGAGTAGCGTCCGGGGAGCTGTTTTTT
TRBD1,few,TRBJ2-5,TRBV11-2,CASRRPFTGAQGLETQYF,TGTGCCAGCCGCCGACCATTTACAGGGGCGCAGGGGTTGGAGACCCAGTACTTC
.,few,TRBJ2-5,TRBV18,CASSPTWQFPQETQYF,TGTGCCAGCTCACCTACCTGGCAGTTCCCACAAGAGACCCAGTACTTC
TRBD1,.,TRBJ1-2,TRBV5-5,CASSDANRGLGNGYTF,TGTGCCAGCAGCGATGCTAACAGGGGGCTGGGGAATGGCTACACCTTC
TRBD1,.,TRBJ2-7,TRBV5-1,CASSLEGQGSHEQYF,TGCGCCAGCAGCTTGGAAGGACAGGGGTCTCACGAGCAGTACTTC
.,.,TRBJ1-6,TRBV6-2/TRBV6-3,CASSYSRLDGSPLHF,TGTGCCAGCAGTTACTCGAGGCTGGACGGTTCACCCCTCCACTTT
.,many,TRBJ2-5,TRBV28,CASSPVGFHPPEKETQYF,TGTGCCAGCAGCCCAGTTGGCTTTCACCCGCCCGAGAAAGAGACCCAGTACTTC
.,many,TRBJ2-2,TRBV2,CASSEEADRNTGELFF,TGTGCCAGCAGTGAAGAGGCAGACCGAAACACCGGGGAGCTGTTTTTT
TRBD1,many,TRBJ2-7,TRBV24-1,CATSPTGSYEQYF,TGTGCCACCAGTCCGACAGGGTCCTACGAGCAGTACTTC
.,many,TRBJ1-1,TRBV30,CAWRTAQANTEAFF,TGTGCCTGGAGGACCGCACAGGCGAACACTGAAGCTTTCTTT
.,few,TRBJ2-1,TRBV14,CASSQDGGLSYNEQFF,TGTGCCAGCAGCCAAGATGGGGGCCTCTCATACAATGAGCAGTTCTTC
TRBD1,many,TRBJ1-2,TRBV24-1,CATSDATGVAGYTF,TGTGCCACCAGTGATGCAACAGGGGTCGCGGGCTACACCTTC
TRBD2,.,TRBJ2-7,TRBV19,CARPGTSGTTYEQYF,TGTGCCAGACCTGGGACTAGCGGGACCACCTACGAGCAGTACTTC
TRBD1,.,TRBJ1-6,TRBV30,CAWSPGQGVFGSPLHF,TGTGCCTGGAGTCCGGGACAGGGGGTATTTGGTTCACCCCTCCACTTT